This TCR beta chain originates from a study of cytomegalovirus exposure and HLA in healthy donors. Findings and limits, study-wide: An analysis was carried out at a later point. It showed that HLA-associated TCR beta chains were more clonally expanded than equally common non-associated chains. Diagnosis of cytomegalovirus status made by the classifier reportedly showed high specificity and sensitivity. Associated with cytomegalovirus, according to the listing, were 150 to 200 TCR beta chains.

The PCR was carried out with 60 Vbeta primers and 13 Jbeta primers. The data were produced by immunoSEQ multiplex PCR, yet TCRdb's version contains in-frame clones alone and is incomplete. The table shows 150,000 to 200,000 clones, with 85% occurring only once. This clone was seen a handful of times. The antigen is unknown. At one end the junction does not follow the germline gene, possibly because of a read error. The CDR3 runs 18 residues. The germline V gene encodes CDR1 SNHLY and CDR2 FYNNEI. The specimen was PBMCs. This chain uses TRBV2 with TRBJ2-6; TRBD1 matches 8 bases. The sequence was obtained from a man aged 18-30 years in good health and CMV-seropositive. CDR3 DNA: TGTGCCAGCAGTGAAGGGACAGGGCCCCGTCAAGGGGCCAACGGCCTGACTTTC. As protein: CASSEGTGPRQGANGLTF.